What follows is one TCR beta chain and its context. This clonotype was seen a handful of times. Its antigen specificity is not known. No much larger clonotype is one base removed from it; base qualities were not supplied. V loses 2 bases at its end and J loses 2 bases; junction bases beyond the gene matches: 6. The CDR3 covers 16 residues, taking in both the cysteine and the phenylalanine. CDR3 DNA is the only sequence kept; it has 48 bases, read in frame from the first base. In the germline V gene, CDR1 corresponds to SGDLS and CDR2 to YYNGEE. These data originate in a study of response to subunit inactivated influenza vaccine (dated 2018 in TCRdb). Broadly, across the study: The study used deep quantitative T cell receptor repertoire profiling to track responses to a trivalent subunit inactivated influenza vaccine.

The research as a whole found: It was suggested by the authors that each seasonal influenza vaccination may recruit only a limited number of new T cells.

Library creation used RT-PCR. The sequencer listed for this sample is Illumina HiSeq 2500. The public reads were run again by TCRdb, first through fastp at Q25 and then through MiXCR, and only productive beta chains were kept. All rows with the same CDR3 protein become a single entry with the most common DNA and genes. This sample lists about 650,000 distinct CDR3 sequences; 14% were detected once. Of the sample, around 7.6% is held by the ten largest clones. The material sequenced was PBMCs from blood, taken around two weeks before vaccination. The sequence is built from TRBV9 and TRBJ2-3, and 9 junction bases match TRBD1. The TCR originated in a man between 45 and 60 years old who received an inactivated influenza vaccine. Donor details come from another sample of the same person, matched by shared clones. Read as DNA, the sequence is TGTGCCAGCAGCGTGGTCGGGACAGGGCCCACAGATACGCAGTATTTT. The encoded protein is CASSVVGTGPTDTQYF.